The 10 T cell receptor beta chains below come from one sample, sequenced in a study of shared clonotypes between healthy human individuals. Sequenced by immunoSEQ multiplex PCR; TCRdb stores in-frame clones only, minus some. The repertoire holds more than 400,000 clones, with more than 65% as singletons. The sequenced material came from PBMCs. These receptors were obtained from a woman in her 40s in good health. Some clones in this sample may be carry-over from other donors' samples.

Only one count was recorded for this clone. The V and J genes are TRBV6-1 and TRBJ2-7; D is perhaps TRBD1 (5 bases). The CDR3 length is 13 residues. Trimming took off 2 bases at V and 5 bases at J, with 10 bases between the two ends. Germline V lookup: CDR1 MNHNS, CDR2 SASEGT. CDR3 sequence (DNA): TGTGCCAGCAGTGAACAAGGGGCCCACGAGCAGTACTTC. This gives the protein CASSEQGAHEQYF.

The chain carries TRBV30 and TRBJ2-5, with TRBD1 matching 8 bases. Gene TRBJ2-7 matches the end of the DNA better, so the J call may be wrong. Germline V gene data show CDR1 as GTSNPN and CDR2 as SVGIG (reference sequence). This CDR3 spans 11 amino acids. The CDR3 nucleotides read TGTGCCTGGGACAGGGGAGGCGAGCAGTACTTC. Protein product: CAWDRGGEQYF.

The chain is built from TRBV28 and TRBJ2-1; unclear D gene. This CDR3 is 13 amino acids long. V lost 2 bases and J lost 2, with 4 bases in between. The germline V gene has CDR1 MDHEN and CDR2 SYDVKM. DNA for the CDR3: TGTGCCAGCAGTTTAGGTACCTACAATGAGCAGTTCTTC. It codes for CASSLGTYNEQFF.

This clone was seen ten or more times. The chain joins TRBV6-1 to TRBJ2-2; perhaps TRBD1 as D (6 bases). There are 14 residues in the CDR3. Deletions cut 6 bases from V and 1 base from J, with 9 bases between. CDR1 and CDR2 from the germline V gene are MNHNS and SASEGT. In DNA form, the CDR3 reads TGTGCCAGCAGGTCGGGACAGAACACCGGGGAGCTGTTTTTT. As protein: CASRSGQNTGELFF.

Regarding this clone: This likely stems from a read error, as it lies one base from a far larger clone. The V gene is TRBV29-1, the J gene TRBJ2-1, with 13 bases identical to TRBD2. This CDR3 spans 13 amino acids. The ends lost 7 bases at V and 10 bases at J; junction bases unmatched: 7. Germline CDR1 reads SQVTM; CDR2 reads ANQGSEA. For the CDR3, the DNA is TGCAGCGCTGGACTAGCGGGAGCCAGAGAGCAGTTCTTC. Translated, it gives CSAGLAGAREQFF.

This chain connects TRBV23-1 to TRBJ2-5; D gene ambiguous. The end of the DNA aligns better with TRBJ2-7, so the J call may be wrong. TRBV23-1 is an open reading frame, and its role is uncertain. This CDR3 has 13 residues. The CDR3 coding sequence is TGCGCCAGCAGTCATCACAATTTCTACGAGCAGTACTTC. Its protein is CASSHHNFYEQYF.

Comment on this clone: This may stem from a read error, because a much larger clone lies one nucleotide away. V gene TRBV28 combines with J gene TRBJ2-1; no firm D call. Trimming took off 8 bases at V and 0 bases at J, with 14 bases between the two ends. CDR1 and CDR2 from the germline V gene are MDHEN and SYDVKM. The CDR3 runs to 15 residues. The CDR3 DNA sequence: TGTGCCAGCGGGTCTCTCGGCTGCTCCTACAATGAGCAGTTCTTC. Its protein product is CASGSLGCSYNEQFF.

This chain connects TRBV10-2 to TRBJ1-5, with D uncertain. The CDR3 is made up of 14 amino acids. Per germline, CDR1 WSHSY and CDR2 SAAADI. Trimming took off 4 bases at V and 7 bases at J, with 14 bases between the two ends. CDR3: CASSGGRPNQPQHF. The CDR3 DNA sequence: TGCGCCAGCAGTGGAGGCAGGCCCAACCAGCCCCAGCATTTT.

The V gene is TRBV4-1, the J gene TRBJ2-1, with D perhaps being TRBD1 or TRBD2 (5 bases each). CDR1 is MGHRA and CDR2 is YSYEKL in the germline V gene. This CDR3 spans 16 amino acids. Between the trimmed V and J ends, which lost 4 bases and 4 bases, there was a span of 17 bases. Here the CDR3 DNA reads TGCGCCAGCAGCCCCATGGGACGGGCAAAGTACAATGAGCAGTTCTTC. Protein product: CASSPMGRAKYNEQFF.

This chain joins TRBV29-1 and TRBJ1-4; 10 bases line up with TRBD1. This CDR3 spans 16 amino acids. Germline CDR1 is SQVTM and CDR2 is ANQGSEA. V gave up 7 bases and J gave up 3 bases; unmatched junction bases: 11. The CDR3 DNA reads TGCAGCGCTTCCGACAGGGGGCGCATCTCTAATGAAAAACTGTTTTTT. This gives the protein CSASDRGRISNEKLFF. The variable domain in full, with the rest retrieved from reference TRBV29-1 and TRBJ1-4, is SAVISQKPSRDICQRGTSLTIQCQVDSQVTMMFWYRQQPGQSLTLIATANQGSEATYESGFVIDKFPISRPNLTFSTLTVSNMSPEDSSIYLCSASDRGRISNEKLFFGSGTQLSVL.